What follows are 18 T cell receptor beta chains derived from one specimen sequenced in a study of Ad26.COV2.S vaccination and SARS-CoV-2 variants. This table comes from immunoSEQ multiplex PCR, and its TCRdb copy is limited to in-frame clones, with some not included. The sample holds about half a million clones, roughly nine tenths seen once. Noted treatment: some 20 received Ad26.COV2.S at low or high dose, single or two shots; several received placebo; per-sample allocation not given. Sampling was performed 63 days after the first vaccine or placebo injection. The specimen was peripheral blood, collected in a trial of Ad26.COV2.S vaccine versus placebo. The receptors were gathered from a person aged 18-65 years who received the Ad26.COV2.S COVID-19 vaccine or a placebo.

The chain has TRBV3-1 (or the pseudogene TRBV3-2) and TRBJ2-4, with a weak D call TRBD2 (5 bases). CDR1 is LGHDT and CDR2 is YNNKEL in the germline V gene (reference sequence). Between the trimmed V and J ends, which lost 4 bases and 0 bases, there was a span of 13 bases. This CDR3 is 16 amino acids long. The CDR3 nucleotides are TGTGCCAGCAGCCCCGGGGAGCCACTAGCCAAAAACATTCAGTACTTC. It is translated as CASSPGEPLAKNIQYF.

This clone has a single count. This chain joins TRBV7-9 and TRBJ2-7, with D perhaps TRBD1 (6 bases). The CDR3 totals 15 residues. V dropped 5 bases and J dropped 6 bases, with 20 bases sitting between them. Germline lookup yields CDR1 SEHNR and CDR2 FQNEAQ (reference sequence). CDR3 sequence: CASSALQGSSGEQYF. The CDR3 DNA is TGTGCCAGCAGCGCATTACAGGGTTCATCGGGCGAGCAGTACTTC.

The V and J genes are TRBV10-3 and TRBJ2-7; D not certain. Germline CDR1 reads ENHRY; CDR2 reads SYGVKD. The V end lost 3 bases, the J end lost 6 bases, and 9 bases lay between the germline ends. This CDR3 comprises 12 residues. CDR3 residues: CAISDYKPEQYF. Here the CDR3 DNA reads TGTGCCATCAGTGATTACAAACCCGAGCAGTACTTC.

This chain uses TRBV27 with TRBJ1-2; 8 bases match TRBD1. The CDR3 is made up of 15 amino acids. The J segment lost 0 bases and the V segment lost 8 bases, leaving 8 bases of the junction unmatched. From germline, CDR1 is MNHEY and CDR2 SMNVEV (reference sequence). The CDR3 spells CASGSGTGSNYGYTF. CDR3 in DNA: TGTGCCAGCGGATCCGGGACAGGCTCTAACTATGGCTACACCTTC.

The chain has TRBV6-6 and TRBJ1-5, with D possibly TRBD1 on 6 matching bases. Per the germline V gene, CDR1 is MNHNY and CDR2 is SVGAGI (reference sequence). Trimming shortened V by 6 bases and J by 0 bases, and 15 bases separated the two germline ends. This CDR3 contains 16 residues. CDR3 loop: CASSRTEGVSNQPQHF. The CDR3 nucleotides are TGTGCCAGCAGCCGTACTGAGGGGGTTAGCAATCAGCCCCAGCATTTT.

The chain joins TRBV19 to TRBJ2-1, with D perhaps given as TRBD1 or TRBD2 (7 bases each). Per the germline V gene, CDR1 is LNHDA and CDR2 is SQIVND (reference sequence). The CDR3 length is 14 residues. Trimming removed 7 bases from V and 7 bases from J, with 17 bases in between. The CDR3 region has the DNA TGTGCCAGTAATAACAGGGGAGGGAAGAATGAGCAGTTCTTC. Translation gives CASNNRGGKNEQFF.

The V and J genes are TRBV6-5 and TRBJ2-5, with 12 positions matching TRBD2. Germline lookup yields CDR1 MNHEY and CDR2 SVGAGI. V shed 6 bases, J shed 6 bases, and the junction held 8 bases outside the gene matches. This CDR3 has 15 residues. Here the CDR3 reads CASRRTLAGGQTQYF. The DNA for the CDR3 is TGTGCCAGCAGGCGCACACTAGCGGGGGGTCAGACCCAGTACTTC.

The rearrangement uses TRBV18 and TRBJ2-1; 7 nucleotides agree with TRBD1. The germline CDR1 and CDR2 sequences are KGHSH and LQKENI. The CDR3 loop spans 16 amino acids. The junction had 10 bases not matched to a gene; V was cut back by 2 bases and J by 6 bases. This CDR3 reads CASSPGGQTRPNEQFF. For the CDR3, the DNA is TGTGCCAGCTCACCAGGGGGACAGACGCGTCCCAATGAGCAGTTCTTC.

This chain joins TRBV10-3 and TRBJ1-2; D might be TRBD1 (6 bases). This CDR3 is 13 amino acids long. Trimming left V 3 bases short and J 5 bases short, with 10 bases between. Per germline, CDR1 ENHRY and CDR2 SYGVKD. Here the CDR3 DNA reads TGTGCCATCAGTGACGGGACACGATATGGCTACACCTTC. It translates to CAISDGTRYGYTF.

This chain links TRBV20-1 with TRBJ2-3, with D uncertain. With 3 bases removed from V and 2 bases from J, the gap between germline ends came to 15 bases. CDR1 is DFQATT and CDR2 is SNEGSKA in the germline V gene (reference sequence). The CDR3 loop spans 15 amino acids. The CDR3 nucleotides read TGCAGTGCTAGTAGCCAGATGGGATTCACAGATACGCAGTATTTT. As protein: CSASSQMGFTDTQYF.

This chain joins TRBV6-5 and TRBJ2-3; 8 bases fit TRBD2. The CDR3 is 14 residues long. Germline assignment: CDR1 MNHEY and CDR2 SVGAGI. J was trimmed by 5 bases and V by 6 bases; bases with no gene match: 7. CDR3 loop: CASRNPGGQDTQYF. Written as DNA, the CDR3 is TGTGCCAGCAGAAATCCGGGGGGGCAAGATACGCAGTATTTT.

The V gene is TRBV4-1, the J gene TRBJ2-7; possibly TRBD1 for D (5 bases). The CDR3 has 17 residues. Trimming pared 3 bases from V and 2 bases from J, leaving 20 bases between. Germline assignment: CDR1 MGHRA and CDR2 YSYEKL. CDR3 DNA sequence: TGCGCCAGCAGCCAGCTCCCCCCAGGGTCGAGCCCCTACGAGCAGTACTTC. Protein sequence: CASSQLPPGSSPYEQYF.

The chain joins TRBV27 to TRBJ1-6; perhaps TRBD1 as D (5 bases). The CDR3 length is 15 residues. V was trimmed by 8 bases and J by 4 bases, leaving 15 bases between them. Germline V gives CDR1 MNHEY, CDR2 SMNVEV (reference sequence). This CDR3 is CASHDSIGYNSPLHF. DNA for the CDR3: TGTGCCAGCCATGACAGTATCGGTTATAATTCACCCCTCCACTTT.

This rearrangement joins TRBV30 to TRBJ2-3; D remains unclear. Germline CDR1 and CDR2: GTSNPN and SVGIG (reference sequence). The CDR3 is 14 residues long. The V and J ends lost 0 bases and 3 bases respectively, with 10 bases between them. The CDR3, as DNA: TGTGCCTGGAGTGTTCAATCAACGACAGATACGCAGTATTTT. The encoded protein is CAWSVQSTTDTQYF.

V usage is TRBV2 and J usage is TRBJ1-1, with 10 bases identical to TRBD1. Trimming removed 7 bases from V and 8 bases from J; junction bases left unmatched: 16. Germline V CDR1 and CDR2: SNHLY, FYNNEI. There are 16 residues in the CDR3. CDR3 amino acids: CASNPGTGVLSPEAFF. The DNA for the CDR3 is TGTGCCAGCAACCCAGGGACAGGGGTTTTGAGTCCCGAAGCTTTCTTT.

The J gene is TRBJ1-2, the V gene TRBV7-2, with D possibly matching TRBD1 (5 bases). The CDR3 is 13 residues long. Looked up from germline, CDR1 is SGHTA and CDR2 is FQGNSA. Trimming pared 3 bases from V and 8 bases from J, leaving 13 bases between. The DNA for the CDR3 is TGTGCCAGCAGCTTCCTCAAAGGGGAGGGCTACACCTTC. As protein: CASSFLKGEGYTF.

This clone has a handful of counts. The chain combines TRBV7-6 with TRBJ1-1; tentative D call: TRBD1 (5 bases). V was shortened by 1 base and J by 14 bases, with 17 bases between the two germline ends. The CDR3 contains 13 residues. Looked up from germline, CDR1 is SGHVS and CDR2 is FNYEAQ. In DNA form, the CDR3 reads TGTGCCAGCAGCTTAGACACACGGGAGGGGTGGTTCTTT. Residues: CASSLDTREGWFF.

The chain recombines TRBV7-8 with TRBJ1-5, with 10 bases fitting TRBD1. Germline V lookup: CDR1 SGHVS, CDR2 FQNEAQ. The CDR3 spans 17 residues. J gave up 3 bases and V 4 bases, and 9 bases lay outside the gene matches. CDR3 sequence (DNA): TGTGCCAGCAGCTCCGCCCCGGGACAGGGGATCAATCAGCCCCAGCATTTT. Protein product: CASSSAPGQGINQPQHF.